This entry is about one T cell receptor beta chain. V was shortened by 1 base and J by 6 bases, with 3 bases between the two germline ends. Germline V gene lookup returns CDR1 KGHSH and CDR2 LQKENI. The CDR3 has 11 amino acids. This entry belongs to a study of blood T cell repertoires in COVID-19. Across the whole study: Sites in the United States, Italy and Spain provided acute and convalescent COVID-19 samples. PBMCs, B-cell-depleted T cells, or T cells were the source of the cDNA or gDNA that made up the material.

Study processing details: The authors estimated nucleated cell counts from reference gene primer amplification. Here immunoSEQ multiplex PCR was the method, and the copy in TCRdb shows in-frame clones only, minus some. The D gene and trimming were derived from the DNA, and the V and J assignments and clone size from that table. The sample has more than 85,000 clones, 75% to 85% seen once; the top ten hold approximately 25%. This clonotype was sampled from a man aged 70 or older with acute or convalescent COVID-19. Input material: peripheral blood. This chain links TRBV18 with TRBJ1-1; no reliable D call. The DNA of the CDR3 is TGTGCCAGCTCACCACTCGCTGAAGCTTTCTTT. Its protein product is CASSPLAEAFF.